This T cell receptor (beta chain) was retrieved from a study of control samples from healthy donors and cancer patients. Germline CDR1 is SGDLS and CDR2 is YYNGEE. The CDR3 covers 15 residues. The V end lost 6 bases, the J end lost 0 bases, and 15 bases lay between the germline ends. Some clones are missing from TCRdb's copy, which holds only in-frame ones; the method was immunoSEQ multiplex PCR. The data hold under 80,000 clones, with roughly 94% observed a single time. This TCR derives from a woman aged 40 to 50 in good health. V is TRBV9 and J is TRBJ1-1; perhaps TRBD1 as D (5 bases). The sequenced sample was blood. The CDR3 region has the DNA TGTGCCAGCAAACCGGGACTAAACATGAACACTGAAGCTTTCTTT. This translates into CASKPGLNMNTEAFF.